The clone carrying this T cell receptor beta chain appeared many times. The antigen remains unidentified. This specimen belongs to a study of T-cell reconstitution after alpha-beta-depleted transplantation in children. Germline CDR1 SQVTM, CDR2 ANQGSEA. Between the trimmed V and J ends, which lost 4 bases and 14 bases, there was a span of 12 bases. This CDR3 spans 11 amino acids. General study results and limits: Most T-cell counts and diversity one year after the transplant came from T cells that were newly produced. In some patients, recipient T cells and intrathymic progenitors surviving conditioning explained high day-60 diversity. Several hundred expanded graft clones reportedly were the source of alpha-beta T cells about two months after transplant.

A TCRbeta library incorporating unique molecular identifiers was prepared. TCRdb independently ran MiXCR on the PCR reads; one entry per CDR3 protein. The data hold some 200,000 distinct CDR3 sequences, with roughly 6.3% observed a single time. Source: PBMCs, taken before TCRalphabeta/CD19-depleted stem cell transplant. The V call is TRBV29-1, the J call TRBJ1-6; tentative D call: TRBD1 (5 bases). The source of this sequence is a girl under three years old with combined immunodeficiency, due to receive a stem cell transplant. CDR3 amino acids: CSVAEGMTLHF. The CDR3 bases are TGCAGCGTTGCAGAGGGGATGACCCTCCACTTT.